Shown below are 31 T cell receptor beta chains from a single sample sequenced in a study of T cell changes during pregnancy in multiple sclerosis. TCRdb keeps only in-frame clones here, not all; method: immunoSEQ multiplex PCR. The table records around 95,000 clones, about 94% of them present only once. The sample in question was peripheral blood, obtained after pregnancy. Source of these receptors: a female donor in good health, enrolled as a control in a pregnancy study.

This rearrangement joins TRBV19 to TRBJ1-5; no reliable D call. From germline, CDR1 is LNHDA and CDR2 SQIVND (reference sequence). V was shortened by 0 bases and J by 5 bases, with 5 bases between the two germline ends. The CDR3 has 13 amino acids. The CDR3 protein is CASSIDTHQPQHF. Written as DNA, the CDR3 is TGTGCCAGTAGTATAGATACTCATCAGCCCCAGCATTTT.

This sequence joins TRBV28 and TRBJ2-7, with a tentative D call TRBD1 (6 bases). The CDR3 length is 13 residues. Germline V CDR1 and CDR2: MDHEN, SYDVKM. V dropped 2 bases and J dropped 4 bases, with 9 bases sitting between them. The chain's CDR3 is CASSLRQGYEQYF. The DNA for the CDR3 is TGTGCCAGCAGTTTACGGCAGGGGTACGAGCAGTACTTC. The whole variable domain, remainder taken from reference TRBV28 and TRBJ2-7, is DVKVTQSSRYLVKRTGEKVFLECVQDMDHENMFWYRQDPGLGLRLIYFSYDVKMKEKGDIPEGYSVSREKKERFSLILESASTNQTSMYLCASSLRQGYEQYFGPGTRLTVT.

The chain combines TRBV10-3 with TRBJ2-7; 8 nucleotides line up with TRBD2. The CDR3 has 13 amino acids. The V gene end was trimmed by 8 bases and the J gene end by 2 bases; junction bases not matched to a gene: 5. Germline V lookup: CDR1 ENHRY, CDR2 SYGVKD. CDR3 loop: CAIGRGGPYEQYF. CDR3 nucleotides: TGTGCCATCGGACGCGGGGGGCCCTACGAGCAGTACTTC.

The chain links TRBV9 to TRBJ2-7, with D perhaps TRBD2 (6 bases). V lost 7 bases, J lost 6 bases, and 17 bases lay in between. Germline V gene data show CDR1 as SGDLS and CDR2 as YYNGEE. The CDR3 has 13 residues. The CDR3: CASGGTGRSEQYF. The CDR3 DNA is TGTGCCAGCGGCGGGACTGGAAGGTCCGAGCAGTACTTC.

The chain carries TRBV27 and TRBJ1-4, with D possibly matching TRBD1 (5 bases). CDR1 and CDR2 (germline): MNHEY, SMNVEV (reference sequence). This CDR3 region has 14 residues. Trimming removed 3 bases at V and 6 bases at J, with 11 bases between. For the CDR3, the DNA is TGTGCCAGCAGTTTGAGGGGAGGGGATGAAAAACTGTTTTTT. This sequence encodes CASSLRGGDEKLFF.

This sequence joins TRBV28 and TRBJ1-2, with 10 bases aligning to TRBD1. V dropped 6 bases and J dropped 4; count of bases not matched to a gene: 8. The CDR3 totals 15 residues. Per germline, CDR1 MDHEN and CDR2 SYDVKM. The CDR3, as DNA: TGTGCCAGCAGCCCGTCGGACAGGGGGGGCTATGGCTACACCTTC. This codes for CASSPSDRGGYGYTF.

CDR3 loop: CASSELPRASDTQYF. CDR3 sequence (DNA): TGTGCCAGCAGTGAACTACCCCGAGCCTCAGATACGCAGTATTTT. The chain is built from TRBV2 and TRBJ2-3; unclear D gene. Trimming shortened V by 2 bases and J by 4 bases, and 13 bases separated the two germline ends. The germline gives CDR1 SNHLY, CDR2 FYNNEI. The CDR3 length is 15 residues.

The chain carries TRBV4-1 and TRBJ2-1; D possibly corresponds to TRBD1 (6 bases). Germline CDR1 is MGHRA and CDR2 is YSYEKL. V lost 4 bases and J 7 bases, leaving 23 bases between the germline ends. The CDR3 covers 17 residues. The CDR3 DNA reads TGCGCCAGCAGCCTTACATCGTGGTCCAGGGGTAGGAATGAGCAGTTCTTC. Translation: CASSLTSWSRGRNEQFF.

The rearrangement joins TRBV2 to TRBJ2-3, with D possibly TRBD1 on 6 matching bases. Germline loops: CDR1 SNHLY, CDR2 FYNNEI. Trimming removed 4 bases at V and 6 bases at J, with 20 bases between. The CDR3 sequence is 16 residues long. The CDR3 DNA follows: TGTGCCAGCAGTGCCCGACAGGTCTATCAAGGGGATACGCAGTATTTT. Protein sequence: CASSARQVYQGDTQYF.

The CDR3 loop reads CASSFERGTGELFF. DNA for the CDR3: TGTGCCAGCAGTTTCGAGCGGGGCACCGGGGAGCTGTTTTTT. The chain carries TRBV27 and TRBJ2-2; 7 nucleotides align to TRBD2. This CDR3 is built from 14 residues. The trim removed 3 bases at V and 4 bases at J, leaving 2 bases unmatched. The germline CDR1 and CDR2 sequences are MNHEY and SMNVEV (reference sequence).

This chain uses TRBV27 with TRBJ2-7; possible D gene TRBD1, 7 bases. The CDR3 spans 14 residues. Germline loops: CDR1 MNHEY, CDR2 SMNVEV (reference sequence). The V gene lost 3 bases and the J gene lost 2 bases, with 11 bases spanning the gap. CDR3 sequence (DNA): TGTGCCAGCAGTTTTGCAGGGGGGACCTACGAGCAGTACTTC. Amino acid sequence: CASSFAGGTYEQYF.

This clone occurred once. The chain recombines TRBV5-4 with TRBJ2-3; maybe TRBD2 (6 bases). V dropped 1 base and J dropped 2 bases, with 8 bases sitting between them. This CDR3 comprises 14 residues. Germline lookup yields CDR1 SGHNT and CDR2 YYREEE (reference sequence). The CDR3 DNA reads TGTGCCAGCAGCTTGAGGAGGGACACAGATACGCAGTATTTT. This encodes CASSLRRDTDTQYF.

The chain couples TRBV5-4 to TRBJ2-7; D might be TRBD1 (6 bases). The CDR3 covers 14 residues. CDR1 is SGHNT, CDR2 YYREEE, per germline (reference sequence). Trimming removed 0 bases at V and 5 bases at J, with 12 bases between. Written as DNA, the CDR3 is TGTGCCAGCAGCTTGGCTAGGGGGTTCAACGAGCAGTACTTC. Translated: CASSLARGFNEQYF.

The V gene is TRBV10-3, the J gene TRBJ2-1, with TRBD2 matching 10 bases. The J segment lost 0 bases and the V segment lost 9 bases, leaving 5 bases of the junction unmatched. Germline CDR1 is ENHRY and CDR2 is SYGVKD. The CDR3 has 15 amino acids. The CDR3 sequence is CAMGRLAGSYNEQFF. In DNA, the CDR3 is TGTGCCATGGGTCGACTAGCGGGCTCCTACAATGAGCAGTTCTTC.

J is TRBJ2-2 and V is TRBV9; D may be TRBD1 (8 bases). The V end lost 3 bases, the J end lost 6 bases, and 21 bases lay between the germline ends. Germline assignment: CDR1 SGDLS and CDR2 YYNGEE. The CDR3 covers 17 residues. CDR3 in DNA: TGTGCCAGCAGCGAATATTCGGACAGGGCGGGGGCCGGGGAGCTGTTTTTT. Translating gives CASSEYSDRAGAGELFF.

The rearrangement links TRBV11-3 to TRBJ2-7, with 7 bases matching TRBD1. The CDR3 length is 14 residues. From germline, CDR1 is SGHNT and CDR2 YENEEA. V gave up 5 bases and J gave up 2 bases; unmatched junction bases: 6. The CDR3 is CASSATGTPYEQYF. CDR3 DNA: TGTGCCAGCAGCGCGACAGGGACCCCCTACGAGCAGTACTTC.

The chain is built from TRBV5-1 and TRBJ2-7, with 8 positions matching TRBD1. This CDR3 is built from 19 residues. Germline lookup yields CDR1 SGHRS and CDR2 YFSETQ. With V trimmed by 3 bases and J by 0 bases, 17 bases remained unmatched. CDR3 sequence (DNA): TGCGCCAGCAGCTGGGCGGCGGGACAGGTTAGAACCTACTCCTACGAGCAGTACTTC. This gives the protein CASSWAAGQVRTYSYEQYF.

This chain links TRBV7-9 with TRBJ2-1; 8 nucleotides agree with TRBD2. CDR3 length: 16 amino acids. V was clipped by 0 bases and J by 7 bases; unmatched bases: 8. CDR1 and CDR2 from the germline V gene are SEHNR and FQNEAQ (reference sequence). DNA for the CDR3: TGTGCCAGCAGCTTAGCCCTCGGGAGGGCCGTTAATGAGCAGTTCTTC. This codes for CASSLALGRAVNEQFF.

The rearrangement uses TRBV6-1 and TRBJ2-3; 7 bases map to TRBD2. CDR3 length: 14 amino acids. Germline V lookup: CDR1 MNHNS, CDR2 SASEGT. Losses at the gene ends were 3 bases for V and 4 bases for J; bases not matched to a gene: 4. CDR3 DNA: TGTGCCAGCAGTGATTCACGGGGGGCAGATACGCAGTATTTT. Translating it yields CASSDSRGADTQYF.

This clone was found a few times. Other DNA sequences in the sample encode the same CDR3. V is TRBV27 and J is TRBJ1-1; D perhaps matches TRBD1 (5 bases). This CDR3 region has 13 residues. The V end was cut by 2 bases, the J end by 1 base, with 5 bases between. Per germline, CDR1 MNHEY and CDR2 SMNVEV (reference sequence). The CDR3 here is CASSLRGNTEAFF. The CDR3 DNA is TGTGCCAGCAGTTTAAGGGGGAACACTGAAGCTTTCTTT.

V is TRBV18 and J is TRBJ2-5, with D possibly matching TRBD1 (6 bases). Trimming removed 1 base from V and 1 base from J, with 13 bases in between. The CDR3 is 16 amino acids. Germline CDR1 reads KGHSH; CDR2 reads LQKENI. The CDR3 here is CASSPRPGHTQETQYF. CDR3 coding DNA: TGTGCCAGCTCACCACGTCCGGGACATACCCAAGAGACCCAGTACTTC. Full variable domain (rest looked up from reference TRBV18 and TRBJ2-5): NAGVMQNPRHLVRRRGQEARLRCSPMKGHSHVYWYRQLPEEGLKFMVYLQKENIIDESGMPKERFSAEFPKEGPSILRIQQVVRGDSAAYFCASSPRPGHTQETQYFGPGTRLLVL.

The chain recombines TRBV27 with TRBJ2-2, with 9 bases matching TRBD2. The V and J ends lost 3 bases and 7 bases, in that order; junction bases with no gene match: 6. The CDR3 is 15 amino acids. Germline values: CDR1 MNHEY, CDR2 SMNVEV (reference sequence). CDR3 sequence (DNA): TGTGCCAGCAGTTTTAGCGGGAGAATAGTCGGGGAGCTGTTTTTT. This translates into CASSFSGRIVGELFF.

This chain joins TRBV7-9 and TRBJ2-7, with 12 nucleotides matching TRBD2. V dropped 5 bases and J dropped 0; count of bases not matched to a gene: 8. The CDR3 has 17 amino acids. CDR1 SEHNR and CDR2 FQNEAQ come from the germline V gene (reference sequence). Here the CDR3 reads CASSSWTSGATSYEQYF. The CDR3 DNA sequence: TGTGCCAGCAGCAGCTGGACTAGCGGGGCTACCTCCTACGAGCAGTACTTC. Together with reference TRBV7-9 and TRBJ2-7, the CDR3 gives the full variable domain: DTGVSQNPRHKITKRGQNVTFRCDPISEHNRLYWYRQTLGQGPEFLTYFQNEAQLEKSRLLSDRFSAERPKGSFSTLEIQRTEQGDSAMYLCASSSWTSGATSYEQYFGPGTRLTVT.

The V gene is TRBV5-4, the J gene TRBJ2-7; D may be TRBD1 (6 bases). The length of the CDR3 is 16 residues. The germline V gene encodes CDR1 SGHNT and CDR2 YYREEE (reference sequence). V was shortened by 4 bases and J by 1 base, with 18 bases between the two germline ends. The CDR3 region is CASSPTDRLRSYEQYF. In DNA, the CDR3 is TGTGCCAGCAGCCCGACCGACAGGCTGAGGTCCTACGAGCAGTACTTC.

CDR3 nucleotides: TGCGCCAGCAGCCGTTCGGTAGCGGACACCGGGGAGCTGTTTTTT. Protein: CASSRSVADTGELFF. V gene TRBV5-1 combines with J gene TRBJ2-2, with a tentative D call TRBD2 (6 bases). The CDR3 runs 15 residues. Germline-derived CDR1 and CDR2 are SGHRS and YFSETQ. The ends were cut back, 4 bases at V and 3 bases at J, with 13 bases in the middle.

This clone was observed a single time. The rearrangement uses TRBV7-9 and TRBJ2-7; 11 bases are a match to TRBD2. Trimming cost V 5 bases and J 5 bases; bases outside gene matches: 2. The CDR3 totals 13 residues. Germline V CDR1 and CDR2: SEHNR, FQNEAQ (reference sequence). The chain's CDR3 is CASSPSGRNEQYF. The CDR3 bases are TGTGCCAGCAGCCCTAGCGGGAGGAACGAGCAGTACTTC.

The chain couples TRBV2 to TRBJ2-1; no reliable D call. V was shortened by 6 bases and J by 7 bases, with 13 bases between the two germline ends. The CDR3 length is 13 residues. Germline loops: CDR1 SNHLY, CDR2 FYNNEI. CDR3: CASRARSLNEQFF. CDR3 bases: TGTGCCAGCAGGGCTAGATCCCTGAATGAGCAGTTCTTC.

The chain is built from TRBV7-8 and TRBJ2-1, with a weak D call TRBD1 (6 bases). The CDR3 runs to 14 residues. V lost 3 bases, J lost 4 bases, and 10 bases lay in between. CDR1 is SGHVS and CDR2 is FQNEAQ in the germline V gene. CDR3 nucleotides: TGTGCCAGCAGCTTCTGGACAGAATACAATGAGCAGTTCTTC. Translated: CASSFWTEYNEQFF.

V gene TRBV9 combines with J gene TRBJ2-3, with 11 nucleotides matching TRBD2. J lost 0 bases, V lost 4 bases, and 4 bases had no gene match. CDR1 and CDR2 (germline): SGDLS, YYNGEE. This CDR3 is built from 16 residues. CDR3 nucleotide sequence: TGTGCCAGCAGCCCGGGGACTAGCGGAAGCACAGATACGCAGTATTTT. Amino acid sequence: CASSPGTSGSTDTQYF.

The J gene is TRBJ2-3, the V gene TRBV28; D possibly corresponds to TRBD2 (6 bases). Germline V CDR1 and CDR2: MDHEN, SYDVKM. V was clipped by 6 bases and J by 4 bases, with 17 bases between them. This CDR3 comprises 15 residues. CDR3 nucleotide sequence: TGTGCCAGCAGCCCGGGGGACTCGCGCGCAGATACGCAGTATTTT. Encoded protein: CASSPGDSRADTQYF. The whole variable domain, filled in from reference TRBV28 and TRBJ2-3, reads DVKVTQSSRYLVKRTGEKVFLECVQDMDHENMFWYRQDPGLGLRLIYFSYDVKMKEKGDIPEGYSVSREKKERFSLILESASTNQTSMYLCASSPGDSRADTQYFGPGTRLTVL.

This clone has more than one count but fewer than ten. The rearrangement joins TRBV30 to TRBJ2-3, with 10 bases fitting TRBD1. Germline assignment: CDR1 GTSNPN and CDR2 SVGIG (reference sequence). This CDR3 is 15 amino acids long. Trimming at V came to 8 bases and at J to 3 bases, leaving 11 bases not matched to a gene. CDR3 loop: CAPKTRQGATDTQYF. CDR3 in DNA: TGTGCCCCCAAAACTCGACAGGGGGCTACAGATACGCAGTATTTT.